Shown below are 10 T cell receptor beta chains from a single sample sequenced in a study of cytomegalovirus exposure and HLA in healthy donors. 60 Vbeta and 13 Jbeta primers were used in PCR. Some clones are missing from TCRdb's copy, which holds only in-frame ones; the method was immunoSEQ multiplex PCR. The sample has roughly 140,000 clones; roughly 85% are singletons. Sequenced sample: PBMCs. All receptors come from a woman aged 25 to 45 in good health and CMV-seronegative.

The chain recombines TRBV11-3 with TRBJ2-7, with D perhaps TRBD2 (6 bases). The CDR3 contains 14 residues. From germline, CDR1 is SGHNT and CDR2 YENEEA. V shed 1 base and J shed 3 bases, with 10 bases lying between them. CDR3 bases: TGTGCCAGCAGCTTAGGGGGGGTGGACTACGAGCAGTACTTC. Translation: CASSLGGVDYEQYF.

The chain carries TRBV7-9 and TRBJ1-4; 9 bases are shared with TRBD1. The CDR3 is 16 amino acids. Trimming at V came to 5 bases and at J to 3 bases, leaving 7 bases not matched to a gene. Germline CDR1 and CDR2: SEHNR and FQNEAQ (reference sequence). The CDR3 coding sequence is TGTGCCAGCAGCCCAACCCGACAGGGGGCTAATGAAAAACTGTTTTTT. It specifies CASSPTRQGANEKLFF.

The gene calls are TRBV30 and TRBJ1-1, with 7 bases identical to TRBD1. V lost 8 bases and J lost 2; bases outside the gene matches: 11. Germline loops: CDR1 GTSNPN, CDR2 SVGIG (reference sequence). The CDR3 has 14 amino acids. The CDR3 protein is CARLEGAGNTEAFF. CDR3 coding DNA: TGTGCCAGGTTAGAGGGGGCCGGAAACACTGAAGCTTTCTTT. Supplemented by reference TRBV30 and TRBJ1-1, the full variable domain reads SQTIHQWPATLVQPVGSPLSLECTVEGTSNPNLYWYRQAAGRGLQLLFYSVGIGQISSEVPQNLSASRPQDRQFILSSKKLLLSDSGFYLCARLEGAGNTEAFFGQGTRLTVV.

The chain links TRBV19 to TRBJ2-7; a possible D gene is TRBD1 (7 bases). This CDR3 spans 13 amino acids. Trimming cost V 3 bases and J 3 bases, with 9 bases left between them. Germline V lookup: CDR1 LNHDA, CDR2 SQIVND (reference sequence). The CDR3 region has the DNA TGTGCCAGTAGTATGCAGGGGGGCTACGAGCAGTACTTC. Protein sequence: CASSMQGGYEQYF.

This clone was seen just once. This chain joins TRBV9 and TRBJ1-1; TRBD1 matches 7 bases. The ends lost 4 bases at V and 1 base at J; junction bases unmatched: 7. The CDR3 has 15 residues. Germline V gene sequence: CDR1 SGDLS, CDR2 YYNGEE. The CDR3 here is CASSKTGQRNTEAFF. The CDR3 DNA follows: TGTGCCAGCAGCAAGACGGGACAGAGGAACACTGAAGCTTTCTTT.

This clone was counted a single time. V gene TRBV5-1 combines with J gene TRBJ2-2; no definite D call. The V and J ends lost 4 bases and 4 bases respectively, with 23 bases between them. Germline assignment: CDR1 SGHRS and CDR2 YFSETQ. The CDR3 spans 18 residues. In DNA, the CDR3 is TGCGCCAGCAGCATGCGGCAACCTGGGTCGCGAGGCACCGGGGAGCTGTTTTTT. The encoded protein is CASSMRQPGSRGTGELFF.

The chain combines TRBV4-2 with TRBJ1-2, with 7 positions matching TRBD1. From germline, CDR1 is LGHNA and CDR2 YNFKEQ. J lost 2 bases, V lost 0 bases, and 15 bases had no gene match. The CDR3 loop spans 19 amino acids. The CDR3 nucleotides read TGTGCCAGCAGCCAAGACCCCCGGACAGGCCTACGTCCCAACTATGGCTACACCTTC. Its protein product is CASSQDPRTGLRPNYGYTF.

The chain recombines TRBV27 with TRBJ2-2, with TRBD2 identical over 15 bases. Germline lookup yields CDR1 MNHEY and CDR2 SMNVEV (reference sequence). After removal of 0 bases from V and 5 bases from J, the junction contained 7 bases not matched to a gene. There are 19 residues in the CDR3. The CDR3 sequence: CASSLSGLAGGSRTGELFF. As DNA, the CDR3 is TGTGCCAGCAGTTTATCGGGACTAGCGGGGGGCTCGAGGACCGGGGAGCTGTTTTTT.

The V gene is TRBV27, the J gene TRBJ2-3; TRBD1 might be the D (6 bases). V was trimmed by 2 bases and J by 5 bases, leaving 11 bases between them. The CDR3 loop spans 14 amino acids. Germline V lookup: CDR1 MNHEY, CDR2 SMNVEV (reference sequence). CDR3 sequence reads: CASSLVGQQDTQYF. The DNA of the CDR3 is TGTGCCAGCAGTTTAGTGGGACAACAAGATACGCAGTATTTT.

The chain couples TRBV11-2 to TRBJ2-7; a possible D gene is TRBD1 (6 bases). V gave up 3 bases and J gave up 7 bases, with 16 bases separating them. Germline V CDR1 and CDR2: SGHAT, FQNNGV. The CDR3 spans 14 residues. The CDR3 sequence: CASSFRDTVLEQYF. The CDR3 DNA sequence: TGTGCCAGCAGCTTCCGGGACACAGTTTTGGAGCAGTACTTC.